One sample yielded the 9 T cell receptor beta chains listed below, sequenced in a study of shared T cell receptors in the human thymus. Sequenced by immunoSEQ multiplex PCR; TCRdb stores in-frame clones only, minus some. The repertoire holds 500,000 to 850,000 clones, approximately 87% seen once, with approximately 0.0097% in the top ten. These data are also associated with another study on human thymus T cells.

Input material: thymocytes. The receptor source for this set is a boy younger than two with a congenital heart defect.

J is TRBJ1-1 and V is TRBV28; D not resolved. This CDR3 is 19 amino acids long. The V end was cut by 1 base, the J end by 5 bases, with 26 bases between. Germline lookup yields CDR1 MDHEN and CDR2 SYDVKM. Here the CDR3 reads CASSLSGKPYFNKETEAFF. The CDR3 DNA reads TGTGCCAGCAGTTTATCCGGAAAGCCTTACTTTAACAAGGAGACTGAAGCTTTCTTT.

The gene calls are TRBV5-1 and TRBJ1-1; 7 bases match TRBD1. Losses at the gene ends were 1 base for V and 0 bases for J; bases not matched to a gene: 12. The CDR3 is made up of 18 amino acids. Germline assignment: CDR1 SGHRS and CDR2 YFSETQ. Written as DNA, the CDR3 is TGCGCCAGCAGCTTGATGCGCGGGACAGAAAAGATGAACACTGAAGCTTTCTTT. Residues: CASSLMRGTEKMNTEAFF.

V gene TRBV14 combines with J gene TRBJ2-1, with 8 bases that match TRBD2. This CDR3 region has 17 residues. Per germline, CDR1 SGHDN and CDR2 FVKESK. Germline trimming cut 1 base from V and 0 bases from J; bases unmatched to any gene: 5. CDR3 protein: CASSQVTSASSYNEQFF. Written as DNA, the CDR3 is TGTGCCAGCAGCCAAGTGACTAGCGCGAGCTCCTACAATGAGCAGTTCTTC.

V gene TRBV19 combines with J gene TRBJ1-1; the D gene is possibly TRBD1 (6 bases). CDR1 is LNHDA, CDR2 SQIVND, per germline (reference sequence). V gave up 5 bases and J gave up 5 bases, with 21 bases separating them. CDR3 length: 16 amino acids. CDR3: CASSAYSGDLKTEAFF. In DNA form, the CDR3 reads TGTGCCAGTAGTGCATATTCAGGGGATCTTAAGACTGAAGCTTTCTTT. Full variable domain (rest looked up from reference TRBV19 and TRBJ1-1): DGGITQSPKYLFRKEGQNVTLSCEQNLNHDAMYWYRQDPGQGLRLIYYSQIVNDFQKGDIAEGYSVSREKKESFPLTVTSAQKNPTAFYLCASSAYSGDLKTEAFFGQGTRLTVV.

This chain links TRBV12-5 with TRBJ2-6, with TRBD2 identical over 7 bases. The CDR3 covers 15 residues. Unmatched junction bases numbered 6, after V lost 6 bases and J lost 4 bases. The V gene's germline CDR1 is LGHNT and CDR2 FRNRAP. Here the CDR3 DNA reads TGTGCTAGTGGACCGGGGGGATACGGGGCCAACGTCCTGACTTTC. It translates to CASGPGGYGANVLTF. Variable domain in full (rest from reference TRBV12-5 and TRBJ2-6): DARVTQTPRHKVTEMGQEVTMRCQPILGHNTVFWYRQTMMQGLELLAYFRNRAPLDDSGMPKDRFSAEMPDATLATLKIQPSEPRDSAVYFCASGPGGYGANVLTFGAGSRLTVL.

The chain has TRBV4-3 and TRBJ2-3; 11 bases are a match to TRBD2. Germline trimming cut 0 bases from V and 5 bases from J; bases unmatched to any gene: 13. The CDR3 consists of 19 residues. Germline V gives CDR1 LGHNA, CDR2 YSLEER. For the CDR3, the DNA is TGCGCCAGCAGCCAAGAGGTCTCTAGCGGGGGGCGGCGTGGAGATACGCAGTATTTT. Translated: CASSQEVSSGGRRGDTQYF.

The rearrangement joins TRBV7-6 to TRBJ1-4; 9 bases map to TRBD1. CDR1 is SGHVS, CDR2 FNYEAQ, per germline. There are 17 residues in the CDR3. V lost 1 base to trimming and J lost 8 bases; unmatched junction nucleotides: 11. The CDR3 DNA reads as TGTGCCAGCAGCTTAGATGGGCCGGGACAGGGTGGCGAAAAACTGTTTTTT. This translates into CASSLDGPGQGGEKLFF.

V is TRBV28 and J is TRBJ1-6, with TRBD1 as a possible D gene (6 bases). The CDR3 is 19 residues long. With 3 bases removed from V and 10 bases from J, the gap between germline ends came to 28 bases. Germline V CDR1 and CDR2: MDHEN, SYDVKM. The CDR3 loop reads CASSLDLGTQGIFGSPLHF. The CDR3 DNA sequence: TGTGCCAGCAGTTTGGATTTGGGGACCCAGGGGATTTTCGGGTCACCCCTCCACTTT. The whole variable domain, filled in from reference TRBV28 and TRBJ1-6, reads DVKVTQSSRYLVKRTGEKVFLECVQDMDHENMFWYRQDPGLGLRLIYFSYDVKMKEKGDIPEGYSVSREKKERFSLILESASTNQTSMYLCASSLDLGTQGIFGSPLHFGNGTRLTVT.

This clone was counted once. The gene calls are TRBV4-3 and TRBJ1-2; no clear D. The V and J ends lost 0 bases and 4 bases respectively, with 9 bases between them. The CDR3 has 14 amino acids. The germline gives CDR1 LGHNA, CDR2 YSLEER. The CDR3 region is CASSQDRHIYGYTF. In DNA form, the CDR3 reads TGCGCCAGCAGCCAAGACAGACACATCTATGGCTACACCTTC.